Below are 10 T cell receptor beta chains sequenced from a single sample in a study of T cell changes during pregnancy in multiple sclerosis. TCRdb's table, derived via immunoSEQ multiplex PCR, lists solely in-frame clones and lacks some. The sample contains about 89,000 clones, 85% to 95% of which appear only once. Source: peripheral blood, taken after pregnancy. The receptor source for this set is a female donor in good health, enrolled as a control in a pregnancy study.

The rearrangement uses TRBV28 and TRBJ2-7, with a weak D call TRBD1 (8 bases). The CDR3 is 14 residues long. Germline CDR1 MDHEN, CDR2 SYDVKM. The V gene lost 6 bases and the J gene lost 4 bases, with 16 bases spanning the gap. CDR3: CASSQTQGGYEQYF. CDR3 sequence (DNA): TGTGCCAGCAGCCAAACACAGGGGGGGTACGAGCAGTACTTC.

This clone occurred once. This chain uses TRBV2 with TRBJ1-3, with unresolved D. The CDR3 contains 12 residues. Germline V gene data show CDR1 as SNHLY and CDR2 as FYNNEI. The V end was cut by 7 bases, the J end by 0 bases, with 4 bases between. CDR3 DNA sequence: TGTGCCAGCACAGACTCTGGAAACACCATATATTTT. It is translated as CASTDSGNTIYF.

This CDR3 reads CASILRVPSGANVLTF. The CDR3, as DNA: TGTGCCAGCATCCTACGGGTACCCTCTGGGGCCAACGTCCTGACTTTC. The chain couples TRBV7-9 to TRBJ2-6, with unresolved D. The germline CDR1 and CDR2 sequences are SEHNR and FQNEAQ (reference sequence). V was trimmed by 7 bases and J by 0 bases, leaving 13 bases between them. This CDR3 has 16 amino acids. Complete variable domain (other parts from reference TRBV7-9 and TRBJ2-6): DTGVSQNPRHKITKRGQNVTFRCDPISEHNRLYWYRQTLGQGPEFLTYFQNEAQLEKSRLLSDRFSAERPKGSFSTLEIQRTEQGDSAMYLCASILRVPSGANVLTFGAGSRLTVL.

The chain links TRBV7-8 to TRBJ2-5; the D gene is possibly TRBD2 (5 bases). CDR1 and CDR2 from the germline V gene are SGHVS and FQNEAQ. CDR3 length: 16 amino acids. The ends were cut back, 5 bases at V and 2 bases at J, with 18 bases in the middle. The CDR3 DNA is TGTGCCAGCAGCCCGCGCTTGTACGGGGATCAAGAGACCCAGTACTTC. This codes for CASSPRLYGDQETQYF.

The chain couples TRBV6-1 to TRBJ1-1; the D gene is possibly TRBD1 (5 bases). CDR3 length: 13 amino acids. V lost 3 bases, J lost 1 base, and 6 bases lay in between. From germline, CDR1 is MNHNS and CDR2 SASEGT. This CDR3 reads CASSDRANTEAFF. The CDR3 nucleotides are TGTGCCAGCAGTGACAGGGCGAACACTGAAGCTTTCTTT.

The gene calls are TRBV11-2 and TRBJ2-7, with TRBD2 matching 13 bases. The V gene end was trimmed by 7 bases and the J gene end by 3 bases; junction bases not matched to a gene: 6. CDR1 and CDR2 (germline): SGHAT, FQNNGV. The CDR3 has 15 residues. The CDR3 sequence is CASNPTSGRIYEQYF. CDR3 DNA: TGTGCCAGCAACCCGACTAGCGGGAGGATCTACGAGCAGTACTTC.

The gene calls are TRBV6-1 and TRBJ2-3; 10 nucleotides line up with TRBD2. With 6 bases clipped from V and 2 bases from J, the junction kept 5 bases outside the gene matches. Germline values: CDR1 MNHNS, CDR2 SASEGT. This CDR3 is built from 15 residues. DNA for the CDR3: TGTGCCAGCAGCGGACTAGCGGACTACACAGATACGCAGTATTTT. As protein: CASSGLADYTDTQYF.

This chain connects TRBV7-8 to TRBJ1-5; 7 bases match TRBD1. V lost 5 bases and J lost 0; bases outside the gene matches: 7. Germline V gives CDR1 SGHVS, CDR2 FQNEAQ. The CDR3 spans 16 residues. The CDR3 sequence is CASSPGTAHSNQPQHF. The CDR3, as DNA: TGTGCCAGCAGCCCCGGGACAGCTCATAGCAATCAGCCCCAGCATTTT.

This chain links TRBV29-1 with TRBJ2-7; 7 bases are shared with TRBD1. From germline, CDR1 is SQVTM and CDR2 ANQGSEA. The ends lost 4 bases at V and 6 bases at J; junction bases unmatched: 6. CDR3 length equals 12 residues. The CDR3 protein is CSVADRTSEQYF. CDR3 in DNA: TGCAGCGTTGCGGACAGGACCTCCGAGCAGTACTTC.

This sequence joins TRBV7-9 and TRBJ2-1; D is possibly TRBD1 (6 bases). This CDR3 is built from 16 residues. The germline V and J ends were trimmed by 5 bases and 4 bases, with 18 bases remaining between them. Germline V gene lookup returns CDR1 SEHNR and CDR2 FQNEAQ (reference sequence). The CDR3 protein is CASSKIQGLPYNEQFF. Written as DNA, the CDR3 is TGTGCCAGCAGCAAAATACAGGGTCTCCCGTACAATGAGCAGTTCTTC.